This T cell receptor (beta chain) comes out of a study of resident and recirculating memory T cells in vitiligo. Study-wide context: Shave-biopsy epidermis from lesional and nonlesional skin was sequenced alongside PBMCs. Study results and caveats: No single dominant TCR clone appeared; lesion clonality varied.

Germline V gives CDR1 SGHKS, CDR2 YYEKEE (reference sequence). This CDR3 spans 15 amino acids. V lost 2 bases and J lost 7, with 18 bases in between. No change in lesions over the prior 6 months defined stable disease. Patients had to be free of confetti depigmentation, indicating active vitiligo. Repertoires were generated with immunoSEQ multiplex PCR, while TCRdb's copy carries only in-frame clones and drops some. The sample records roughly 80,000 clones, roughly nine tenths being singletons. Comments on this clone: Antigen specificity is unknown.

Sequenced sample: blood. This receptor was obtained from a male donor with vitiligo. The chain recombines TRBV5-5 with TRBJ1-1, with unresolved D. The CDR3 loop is CASSFPGIKALEAFF. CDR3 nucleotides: TGTGCCAGCAGCTTCCCCGGGATCAAAGCCCTTGAAGCTTTCTTT.